This T cell receptor beta chain is drawn from a study of blood T cell repertoires in COVID-19. About the research overall: Sample material is recorded as cDNA or gDNA derived from T cells, B-cell-depleted T cells, or PBMCs.

Looked up from germline, CDR1 is MDHEN and CDR2 is SYDVKM. This CDR3 is 14 amino acids long. The V gene lost 6 bases and the J gene lost 5 bases, with 14 bases spanning the gap. Clones were read by immunoSEQ multiplex PCR, and TCRdb kept only the in-frame ones, dropping some. The sample includes hundreds of thousands of clones, about 89% seen only once; the top ten take 3.5% to 4.5%. Participant reports of clinical history set cohort assignment. This chain uses TRBV28 with TRBJ1-5; a weak D match, TRBD1 (6 bases). Sequenced material: PBMCs or T cells enriched from blood (not recorded which). The receptor was isolated from a woman in her 30s who had recovered from COVID-19. The CDR3 DNA reads as TGTGCCAGCAGCCCTCCGAACAGGGATCAGCCCCAGCATTTT. Protein sequence: CASSPPNRDQPQHF.